The 5 T cell receptor beta chains below were found in one sample sequenced in a study of shared clonotypes between healthy human individuals. CD45RO-negative cells were positively selected for CCR7, leaving out terminally differentiated effector memory CD45RA+ cells. Sequencing used immunoSEQ multiplex PCR; TCRdb keeps in-frame clones, though not all of them. The sample contains about 2.1 million clones, 90% to 95% of which appear only once. Sequenced material: naive CD8+ T cells from PBMCs. The receptors derive from a man younger than 35 in good health. Some clones in this sample may be carry-over from other donors' samples.

With regard to this clone: In the same sample, other DNA sequences code for this CDR3. The V gene is TRBV7-3, the J gene TRBJ2-1; 7 bases map to TRBD2. The V segment lost 5 bases and the J segment 3 bases; nucleotides outside the gene matches: 1. The CDR3 covers 13 residues. Germline V lookup: CDR1 SGHTA, CDR2 FQGTGA. CDR3 sequence reads: CASSPGGYNEQFF. CDR3 in DNA: TGTGCCAGCAGCCCGGGGGGCTACAATGAGCAGTTCTTC.

Of note for this clone: Additional DNA sequences in this sample encode the identical CDR3. The chain links TRBV27 to TRBJ2-7; the D is unclear. The V gene lost 6 bases and the J gene lost 2 bases, with 11 bases spanning the gap. This CDR3 spans 13 amino acids. Germline CDR1 is MNHEY and CDR2 is SMNVEV (reference sequence). CDR3: CASSPGGTYEQYF. The CDR3 DNA reads as TGTGCCAGCAGCCCCGGCGGTACCTACGAGCAGTACTTC.

The J gene is TRBJ2-5, the V gene TRBV9; D may be TRBD1 (6 bases). Germline V lookup: CDR1 SGDLS, CDR2 YYNGEE. V was trimmed by 2 bases and J by 9 bases, leaving 17 bases between them. The CDR3 spans 14 residues. The CDR3 region has the DNA TGTGCCAGCAGCGTGGGACAAGAGATCGAGGCCCAGTACTTC. Its translation: CASSVGQEIEAQYF.

This chain uses TRBV30 with TRBJ2-7, with unresolved D. This CDR3 is built from 14 residues. Between the trimmed V and J ends, which lost 0 bases and 2 bases, there was a span of 11 bases. Germline loops: CDR1 GTSNPN, CDR2 SVGIG (reference sequence). Here the CDR3 reads CAWSVLRNPYEQYF. The DNA for the CDR3 is TGTGCCTGGAGTGTACTACGGAACCCCTACGAGCAGTACTTC.

The chain combines TRBV2 with TRBJ2-5; D is unclear. Trimming removed 6 bases from V and 7 bases from J, with 18 bases in between. CDR3 length: 14 amino acids. CDR1 SNHLY and CDR2 FYNNEI come from the germline V gene. This chain's CDR3 is CASRDDRVSGTQYF. CDR3 sequence (DNA): TGTGCCAGCAGGGATGATAGGGTATCCGGGACCCAGTACTTC.